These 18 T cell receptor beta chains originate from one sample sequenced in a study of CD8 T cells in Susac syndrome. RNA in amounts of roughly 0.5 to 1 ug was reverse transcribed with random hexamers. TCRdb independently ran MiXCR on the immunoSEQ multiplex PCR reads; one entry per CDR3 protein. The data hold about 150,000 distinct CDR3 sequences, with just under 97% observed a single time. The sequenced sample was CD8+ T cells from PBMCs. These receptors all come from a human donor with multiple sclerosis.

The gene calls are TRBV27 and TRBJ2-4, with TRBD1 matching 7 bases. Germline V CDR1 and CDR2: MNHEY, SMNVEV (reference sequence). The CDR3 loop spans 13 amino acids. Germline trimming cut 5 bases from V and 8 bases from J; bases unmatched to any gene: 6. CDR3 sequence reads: CASSRQGRDIQYF. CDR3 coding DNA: TGTGCCAGCAGTCGACAGGGAAGAGACATTCAGTACTTC.

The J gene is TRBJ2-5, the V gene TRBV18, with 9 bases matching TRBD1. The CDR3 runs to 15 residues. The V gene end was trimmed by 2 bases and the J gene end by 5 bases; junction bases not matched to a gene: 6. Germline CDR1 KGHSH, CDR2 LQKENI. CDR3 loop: CASSPRDRDLETQYF. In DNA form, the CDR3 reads TGTGCCAGCTCACCAAGGGACAGGGATTTGGAGACCCAGTACTTC.

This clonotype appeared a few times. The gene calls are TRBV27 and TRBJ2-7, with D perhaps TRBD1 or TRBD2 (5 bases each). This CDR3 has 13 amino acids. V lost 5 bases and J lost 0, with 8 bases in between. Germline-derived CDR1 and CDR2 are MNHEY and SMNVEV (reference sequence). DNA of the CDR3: TGTGCCAGCAGTCCAGGGAGCTCCTACGAGCAGTACGTC. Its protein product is CASSPGSSYEQYV.

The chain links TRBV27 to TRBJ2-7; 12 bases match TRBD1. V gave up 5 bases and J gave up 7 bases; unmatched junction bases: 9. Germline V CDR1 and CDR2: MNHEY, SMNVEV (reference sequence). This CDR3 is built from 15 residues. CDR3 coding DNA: TGTGCCAGCAGTCTACCGGGACAGGGGGCGCGGGAGCAGTACTTC. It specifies CASSLPGQGAREQYF.

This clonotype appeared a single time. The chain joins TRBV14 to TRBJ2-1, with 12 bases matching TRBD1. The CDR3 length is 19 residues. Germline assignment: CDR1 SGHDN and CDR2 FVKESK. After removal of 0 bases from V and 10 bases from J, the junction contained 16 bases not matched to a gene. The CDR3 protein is CASSQEGGTGGFSSWEQFF. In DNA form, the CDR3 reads TGTGCCAGCAGCCAAGAAGGAGGGACAGGGGGCTTTTCCTCATGGGAGCAGTTCTTC.

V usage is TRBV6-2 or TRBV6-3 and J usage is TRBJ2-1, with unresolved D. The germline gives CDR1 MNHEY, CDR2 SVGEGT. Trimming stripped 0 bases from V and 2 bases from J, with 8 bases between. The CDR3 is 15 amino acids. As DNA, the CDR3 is TGTGCCAGCAGTTACTCGCTCGGAACCTACAATGAGCAGTTCTTC. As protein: CASSYSLGTYNEQFF.

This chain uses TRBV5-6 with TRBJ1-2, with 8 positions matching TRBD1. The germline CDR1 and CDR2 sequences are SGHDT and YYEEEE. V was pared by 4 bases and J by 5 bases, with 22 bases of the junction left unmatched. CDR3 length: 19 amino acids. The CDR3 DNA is TGTGCCAGCAGCCTCGAGGACTTCGGGGCAGGGGGCCTTCTGTATGGCTACACCTTC. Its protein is CASSLEDFGAGGLLYGYTF.

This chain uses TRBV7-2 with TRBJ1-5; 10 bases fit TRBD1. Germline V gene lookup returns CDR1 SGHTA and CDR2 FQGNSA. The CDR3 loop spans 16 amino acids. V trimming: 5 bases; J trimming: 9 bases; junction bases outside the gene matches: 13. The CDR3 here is CASSVHLGQGNRPQHF. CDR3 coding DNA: TGTGCCAGCAGCGTACACCTGGGACAGGGGAACAGGCCCCAGCATTTT.

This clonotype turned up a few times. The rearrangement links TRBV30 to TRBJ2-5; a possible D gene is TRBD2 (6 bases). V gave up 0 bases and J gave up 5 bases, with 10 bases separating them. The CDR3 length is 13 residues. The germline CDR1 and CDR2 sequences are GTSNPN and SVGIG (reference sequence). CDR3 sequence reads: CAWSVAGWETQYF. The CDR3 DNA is TGTGCCTGGAGTGTGGCGGGGTGGGAGACCCAGTACTTC.

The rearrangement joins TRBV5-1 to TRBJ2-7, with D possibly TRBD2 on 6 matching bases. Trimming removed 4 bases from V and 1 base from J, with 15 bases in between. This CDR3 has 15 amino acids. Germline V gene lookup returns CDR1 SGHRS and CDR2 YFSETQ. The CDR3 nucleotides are TGCGCCAGCAGCGCTGGGTGGCGGGGATCCTACGAGCAGTACTTC. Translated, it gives CASSAGWRGSYEQYF.

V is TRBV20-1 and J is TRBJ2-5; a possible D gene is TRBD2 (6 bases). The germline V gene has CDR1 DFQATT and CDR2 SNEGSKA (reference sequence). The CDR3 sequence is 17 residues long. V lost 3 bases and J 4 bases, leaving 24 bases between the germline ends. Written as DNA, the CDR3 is TGCAGTGCTAGTCCTTTCATGTTGAGGGACTCGGGAGAGACCCAGTACTTC. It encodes CSASPFMLRDSGETQYF.

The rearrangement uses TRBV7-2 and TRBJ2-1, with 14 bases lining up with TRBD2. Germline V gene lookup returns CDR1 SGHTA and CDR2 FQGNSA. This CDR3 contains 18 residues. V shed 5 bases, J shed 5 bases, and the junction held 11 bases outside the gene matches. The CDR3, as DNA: TGTGCCAGCAGCGGACGACTAGCGGGGGGGCCTAGGGACAATGAGCAGTTCTTC. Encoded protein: CASSGRLAGGPRDNEQFF.

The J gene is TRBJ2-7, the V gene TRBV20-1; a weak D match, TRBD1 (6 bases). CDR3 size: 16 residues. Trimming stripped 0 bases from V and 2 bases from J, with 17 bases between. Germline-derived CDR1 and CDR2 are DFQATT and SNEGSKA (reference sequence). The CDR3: CSARDLGATTTYEQYF. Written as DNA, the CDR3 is TGCAGTGCTAGAGATCTGGGGGCCACAACGACCTACGAGCAGTACTTC.

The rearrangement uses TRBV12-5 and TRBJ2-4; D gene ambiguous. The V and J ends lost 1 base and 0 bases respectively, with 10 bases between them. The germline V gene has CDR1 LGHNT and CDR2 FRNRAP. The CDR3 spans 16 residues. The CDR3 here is CASGLGANLAKNIQYF. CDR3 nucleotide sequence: TGTGCTAGTGGTTTGGGCGCCAACTTAGCCAAAAACATTCAGTACTTC.

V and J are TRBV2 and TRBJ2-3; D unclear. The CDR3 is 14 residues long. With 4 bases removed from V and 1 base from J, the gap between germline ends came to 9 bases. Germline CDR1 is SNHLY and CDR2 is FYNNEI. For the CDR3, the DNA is TGTGCCAGCAGTGGCCGTCCTCGCACAGATACGCAGTATTTT. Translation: CASSGRPRTDTQYF. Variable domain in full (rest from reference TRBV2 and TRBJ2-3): EPEVTQTPSHQVTQMGQEVILRCVPISNHLYFYWYRQILGQKVEFLVSFYNNEISEKSEIFDDQFSVERPDGSNFTLKIRSTKLEDSAMYFCASSGRPRTDTQYFGPGTRLTVL.

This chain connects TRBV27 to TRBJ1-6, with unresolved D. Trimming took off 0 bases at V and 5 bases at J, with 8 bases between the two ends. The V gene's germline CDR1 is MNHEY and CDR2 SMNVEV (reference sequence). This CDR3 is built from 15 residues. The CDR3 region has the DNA TGTGCCAGCAGTTTATCTGGAGGTCATAATTCACCCCTCCACTTT. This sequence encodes CASSLSGGHNSPLHF.

The CDR3 DNA sequence: TGTGCCACCAGCAGAGCCCGGGGCCCCGACGGCGAGCAGTACGTC. Amino acids: CATSRARGPDGEQYV. The chain uses TRBV15 and TRBJ2-7; D is tentatively TRBD1 or TRBD2 (5 bases each). V gave up 1 base and J gave up 6 bases, with 16 bases separating them. The CDR3 is 15 amino acids. Per germline, CDR1 LNHNV and CDR2 YYDKDF (reference sequence).

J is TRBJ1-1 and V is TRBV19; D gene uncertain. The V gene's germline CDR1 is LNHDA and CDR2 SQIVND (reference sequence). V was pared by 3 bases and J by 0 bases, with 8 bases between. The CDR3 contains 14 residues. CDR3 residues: CASSIRSLNTEAFF. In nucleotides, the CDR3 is TGTGCCAGTAGTATCCGATCACTGAACACTGAAGCTTTCTTT.